This T cell receptor (beta chain) was documented in a study of T cells in Graves' hyperthyroidism and ophthalmopathy. The CDR3 contains 16 residues. V gave up 6 bases and J gave up 3 bases, with 17 bases separating them. Graves' hyperthyroidism qualified as stable when ophthalmopathy did not progress within 18 months. RNA transcripts were the template for amplifying TCR beta CDR3 regions. During a first-round RT-PCR of the TCR CDR3, the HTBI primer set was used. One entry per CDR3 protein, called by TCRdb with MiXCR from the multiplex PCR reads. The sample records some 760,000 distinct CDR3 sequences, about 14% being singletons. This clonotype was observed at least ten times.

V gene TRBV12-3 or TRBV12-4 combines with J gene TRBJ2-2, with D perhaps TRBD2 (7 bases). The source material was blood. The sequence derives from a woman aged 18-30 years with Graves' hyperthyroidism. Here the CDR3 DNA reads TGTGCCAGCAGCCCCCCGGGGGGCGCATACACCGGGGAGCTGTTTTTT. As protein: CASSPPGGAYTGELFF.